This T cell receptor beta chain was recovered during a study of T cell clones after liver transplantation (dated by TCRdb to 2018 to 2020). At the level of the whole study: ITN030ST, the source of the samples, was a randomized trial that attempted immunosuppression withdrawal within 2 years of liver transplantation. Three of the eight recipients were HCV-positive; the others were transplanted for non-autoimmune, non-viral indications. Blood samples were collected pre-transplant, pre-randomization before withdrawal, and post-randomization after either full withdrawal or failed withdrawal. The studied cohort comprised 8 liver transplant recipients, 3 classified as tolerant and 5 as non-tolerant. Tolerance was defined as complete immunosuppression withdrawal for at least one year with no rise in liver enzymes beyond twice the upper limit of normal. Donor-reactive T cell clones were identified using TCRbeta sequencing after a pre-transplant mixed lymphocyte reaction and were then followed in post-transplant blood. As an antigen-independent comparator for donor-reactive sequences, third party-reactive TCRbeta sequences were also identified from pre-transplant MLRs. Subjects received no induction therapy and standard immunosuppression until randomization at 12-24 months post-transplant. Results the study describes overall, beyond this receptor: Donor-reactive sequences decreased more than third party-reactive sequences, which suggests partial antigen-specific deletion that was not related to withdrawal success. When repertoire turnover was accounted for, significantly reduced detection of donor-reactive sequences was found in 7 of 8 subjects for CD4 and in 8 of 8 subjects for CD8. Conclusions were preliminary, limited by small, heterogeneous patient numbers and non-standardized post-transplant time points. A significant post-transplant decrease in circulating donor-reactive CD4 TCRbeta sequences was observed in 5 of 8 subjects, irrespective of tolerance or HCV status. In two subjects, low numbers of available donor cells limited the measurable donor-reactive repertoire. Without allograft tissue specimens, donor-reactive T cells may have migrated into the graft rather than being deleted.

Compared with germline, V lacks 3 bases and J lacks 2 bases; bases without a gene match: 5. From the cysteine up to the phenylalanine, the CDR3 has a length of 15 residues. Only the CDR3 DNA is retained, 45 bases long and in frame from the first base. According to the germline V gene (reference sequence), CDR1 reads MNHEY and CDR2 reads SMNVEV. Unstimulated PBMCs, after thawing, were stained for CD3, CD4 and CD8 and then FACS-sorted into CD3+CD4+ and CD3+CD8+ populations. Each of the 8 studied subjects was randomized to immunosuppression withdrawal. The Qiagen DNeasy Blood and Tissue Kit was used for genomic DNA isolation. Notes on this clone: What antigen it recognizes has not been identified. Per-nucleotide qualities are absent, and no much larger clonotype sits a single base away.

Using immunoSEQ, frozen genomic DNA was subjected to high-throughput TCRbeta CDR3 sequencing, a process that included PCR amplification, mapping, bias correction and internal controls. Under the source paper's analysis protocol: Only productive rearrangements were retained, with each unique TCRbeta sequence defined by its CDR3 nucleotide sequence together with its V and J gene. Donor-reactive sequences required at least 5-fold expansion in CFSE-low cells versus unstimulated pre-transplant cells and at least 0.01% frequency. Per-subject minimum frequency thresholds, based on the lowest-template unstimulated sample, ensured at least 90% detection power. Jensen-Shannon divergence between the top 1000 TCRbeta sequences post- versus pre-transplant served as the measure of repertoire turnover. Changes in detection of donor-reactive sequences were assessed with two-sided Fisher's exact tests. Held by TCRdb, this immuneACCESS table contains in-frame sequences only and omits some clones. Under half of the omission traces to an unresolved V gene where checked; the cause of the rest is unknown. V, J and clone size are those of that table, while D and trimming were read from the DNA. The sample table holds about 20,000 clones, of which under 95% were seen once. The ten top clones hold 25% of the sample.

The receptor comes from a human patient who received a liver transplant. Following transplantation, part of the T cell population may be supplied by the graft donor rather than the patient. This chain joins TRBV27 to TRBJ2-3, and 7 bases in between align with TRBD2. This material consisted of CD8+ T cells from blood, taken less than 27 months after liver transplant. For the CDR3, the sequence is CASSLRGRATDTQYF. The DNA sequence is TGTGCCAGCAGTTTGCGAGGGAGGGCCACAGATACGCAGTATTTT.